This is a list of T cell receptor beta chains from one sample in a study of blood T cell repertoires in COVID-19. Clones were read by immunoSEQ multiplex PCR, and TCRdb kept only the in-frame ones, dropping some. The sample contains around 300,000 clones, 85% to 90% of which appear only once. Specimen: peripheral blood. Receptor source: a woman in her thirties or forties with acute or convalescent COVID-19. Both conserved end residues are part of each CDR3. D genes are given only for firm matches.

V,J,D,CDR3
TRBV23-1,TRBJ1-2,TRBD1,CASSQRTGTILYYGYTF
TRBV2,TRBJ1-4,-,CASSPGGGGEKLFF
TRBV2,TRBJ2-4,TRBD1,CASSGTGGNIQYF
TRBV7-2,TRBJ2-1,-,CASSLTEGYNEQFF
TRBV2,TRBJ1-2,TRBD1,CASSEALLQGDGYTF
TRBV7-8,TRBJ1-6,-,CASSLEPKTDTSSYNSPLHF
TRBV19,TRBJ1-1,TRBD1,CASSISAGGLSDTEAFF
TRBV9,TRBJ1-2,TRBD1,CASRRTGENGYTF
TRBV20-1,TRBJ2-2,TRBD2,CSASQTRASGTGELFF
TRBV11-2,TRBJ2-2,-,CASSLATSGELFF
TRBV14,TRBJ1-4,-,CASSQPGTYNEKLFF
TRBV5-1,TRBJ2-1,-,CASSPAAGLGANEQFF
TRBV19,TRBJ1-2,-,CASSIRQGLSYGYTF
TRBV5-1,TRBJ2-1,TRBD2,CASSLSASGGGRNEQFF
TRBV5-4,TRBJ1-2,TRBD1,CASSLGQGALDGYTF
TRBV2,TRBJ1-1,TRBD1,CASRGQGNWMNTEAFF
TRBV28,TRBJ2-5,-,CASSYGGETQYF
TRBV5-4,TRBJ2-5,TRBD2,CASSHLSGTSRRETQYF
TRBV10-3,TRBJ2-2,-,CAISPYAGELFF
TRBV27,TRBJ1-4,-,CASSPRVTNEKLFF
TRBV9,TRBJ2-2,TRBD2,CASSVARGGNTGELFF
TRBV7-8,TRBJ1-1,-,CASSFRGMNTEAFF
TRBV2,TRBJ1-2,-,CASSESGYYGYTF
TRBV2,TRBJ1-5,TRBD1,CASSYRGWDNQPQHF
TRBV6-1,TRBJ1-2,-,CASSESGADSLYGYTF
TRBV19,TRBJ1-5,TRBD1,CASSTRTQGDNQPQHF
TRBV10-1,TRBJ2-3,-,CASKSGSTDTQYF
TRBV4-1,TRBJ1-2,TRBD1,CASSHGVVEGTGGNYGYTF
TRBV4-2,TRBJ2-3,-,CASSQGIAEGPDTQYF
TRBV19,TRBJ1-1,-,CASSIGGNTEAFF
TRBV30,TRBJ1-6,TRBD1,CAWSVQGWSPLHF
TRBV6-6,TRBJ1-5,TRBD1,CASMGAGGFGNQPQHF
TRBV19,TRBJ1-2,-,CASSMAGALYGYTF
TRBV12-3/TRBV12-4,TRBJ2-5,TRBD1,CASRQDRKETQYF